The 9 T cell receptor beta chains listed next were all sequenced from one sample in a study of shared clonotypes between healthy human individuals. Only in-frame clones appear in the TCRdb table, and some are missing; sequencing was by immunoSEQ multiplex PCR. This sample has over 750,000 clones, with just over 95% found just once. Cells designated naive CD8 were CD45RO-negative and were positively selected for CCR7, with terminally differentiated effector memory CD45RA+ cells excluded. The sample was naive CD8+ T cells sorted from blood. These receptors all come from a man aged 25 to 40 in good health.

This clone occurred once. The CDR3 nucleotides read TGCGCCAGCAGCTTGGGGACAGGGGAGGGGAACGAGCAGTACTTC. Its translation: CASSLGTGEGNEQYF. The chain recombines TRBV5-1 with TRBJ2-7, with 9 bases fitting TRBD1. V shed 0 bases and J 5 bases; nucleotides not matched to a gene: 6. Germline V CDR1 and CDR2: SGHRS, YFSETQ. The CDR3 is made up of 15 amino acids. Full variable domain (rest looked up from reference TRBV5-1 and TRBJ2-7): KAGVTQTPRYLIKTRGQQVTLSCSPISGHRSVSWYQQTPGQGLQFLFEYFSETQRNKGNFPGRFSGRQFSNSRSEMNVSTLELGDSALYLCASSLGTGEGNEQYFGPGTRLTVT.

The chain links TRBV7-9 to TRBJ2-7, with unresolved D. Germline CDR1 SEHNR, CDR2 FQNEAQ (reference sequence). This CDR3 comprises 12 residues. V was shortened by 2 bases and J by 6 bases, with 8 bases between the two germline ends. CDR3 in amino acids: CASSLYPSEQYF. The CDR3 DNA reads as TGTGCCAGCAGCTTATATCCCTCCGAGCAGTACTTC.

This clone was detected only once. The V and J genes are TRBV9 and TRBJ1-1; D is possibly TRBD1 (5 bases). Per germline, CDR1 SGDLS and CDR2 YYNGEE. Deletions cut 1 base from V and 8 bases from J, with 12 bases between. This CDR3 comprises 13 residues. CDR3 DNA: TGTGCCAGCAGCGTAAAATCAGGGACCGAAGCTTTCTTT. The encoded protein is CASSVKSGTEAFF.

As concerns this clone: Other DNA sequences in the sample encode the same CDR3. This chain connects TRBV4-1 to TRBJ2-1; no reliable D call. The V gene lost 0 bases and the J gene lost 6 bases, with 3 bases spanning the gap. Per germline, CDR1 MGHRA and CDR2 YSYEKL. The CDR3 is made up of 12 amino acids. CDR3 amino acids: CASSQEGNEQFF. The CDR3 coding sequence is TGCGCCAGCAGCCAAGAGGGCAATGAGCAGTTCTTC.

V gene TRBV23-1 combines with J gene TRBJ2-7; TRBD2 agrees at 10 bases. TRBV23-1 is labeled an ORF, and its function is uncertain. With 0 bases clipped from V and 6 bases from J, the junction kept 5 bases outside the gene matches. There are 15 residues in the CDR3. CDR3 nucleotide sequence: TGCGCCAGCAGTCAATCCTCCGGGACTAGCGTCGAGCAGTACTTC. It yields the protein CASSQSSGTSVEQYF.

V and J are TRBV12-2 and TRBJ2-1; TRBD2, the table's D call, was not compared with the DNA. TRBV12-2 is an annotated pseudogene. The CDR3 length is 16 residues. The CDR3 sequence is CASRSRRTSSYNEQFF. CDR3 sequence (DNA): TGTGCAAGTCGCTCACGGAGGACGAGCTCCTACAATGAGCAGTTCTTC.

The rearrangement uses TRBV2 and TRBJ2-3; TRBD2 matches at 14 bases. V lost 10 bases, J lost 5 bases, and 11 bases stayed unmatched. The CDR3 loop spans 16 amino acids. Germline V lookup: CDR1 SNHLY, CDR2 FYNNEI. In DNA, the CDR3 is TGTGCCACTTGGACTAGCGGGAGGCTTGGGGTAGATACGCAGTATTTT. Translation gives CATWTSGRLGVDTQYF.

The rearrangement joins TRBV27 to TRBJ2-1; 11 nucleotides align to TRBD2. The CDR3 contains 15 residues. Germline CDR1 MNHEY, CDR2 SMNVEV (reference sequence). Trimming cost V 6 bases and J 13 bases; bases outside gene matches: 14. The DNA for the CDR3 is TGTGCCAGCAGGCCCGGGACTAGCGGAGATGGAACTCAGTTCTTC. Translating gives CASRPGTSGDGTQFF.

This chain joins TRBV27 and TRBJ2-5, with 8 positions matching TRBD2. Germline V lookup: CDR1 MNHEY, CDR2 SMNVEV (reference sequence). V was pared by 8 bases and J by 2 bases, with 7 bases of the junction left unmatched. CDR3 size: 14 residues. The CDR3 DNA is TGTGCCAGCGCCGTGGGCGGGAGGCAAGAGACCCAGTACTTC. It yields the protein CASAVGGRQETQYF.